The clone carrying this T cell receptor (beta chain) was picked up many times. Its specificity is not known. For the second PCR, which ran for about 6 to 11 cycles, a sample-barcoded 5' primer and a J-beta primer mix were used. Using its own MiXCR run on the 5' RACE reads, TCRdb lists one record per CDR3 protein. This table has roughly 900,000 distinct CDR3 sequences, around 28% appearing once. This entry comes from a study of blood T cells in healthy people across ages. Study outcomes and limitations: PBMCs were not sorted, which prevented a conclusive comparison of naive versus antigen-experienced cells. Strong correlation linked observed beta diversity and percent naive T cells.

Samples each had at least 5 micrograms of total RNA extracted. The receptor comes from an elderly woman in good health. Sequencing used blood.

The CDR3 nucleotides are TGCAGCGTCGAGAATGACAGGGGGCGGAGAGAGACCCAGTACTTC. Translation gives CSVENDRGRRETQYF. The gene calls are TRBV29-1 and TRBJ2-5, with 10 bases lining up with TRBD1. Trimming took 6 bases from V and 4 from J; bases not matched to a gene: 11. The CDR3 length is 15 residues. CDR1 is SQVTM, CDR2 ANQGSEA, per germline.